The clone carrying this T cell receptor (beta chain) was recorded only once. Assay used: immunoSEQ multiplex PCR; TCRdb lists only in-frame clones, some missing. The data hold under 300,000 clones, with over 75% observed a single time. The record originates from a study of control samples from healthy donors and cancer patients. Germline V gene lookup returns CDR1 SGHKS and CDR2 YYEKEE (reference sequence). Deletions cut 4 bases from V and 2 bases from J, with 7 bases between. The CDR3 is 13 residues long. This TCR was sampled from a woman aged 55-75 years with lung cancer. The V call is TRBV5-5, the J call TRBJ2-1; D gene uncertain. Sequenced: PBMCs. As DNA, the CDR3 is TGTGCCAGCAGCGGGGAAGCCTACAATGAGCAGTTCTTC. It translates to CASSGEAYNEQFF.